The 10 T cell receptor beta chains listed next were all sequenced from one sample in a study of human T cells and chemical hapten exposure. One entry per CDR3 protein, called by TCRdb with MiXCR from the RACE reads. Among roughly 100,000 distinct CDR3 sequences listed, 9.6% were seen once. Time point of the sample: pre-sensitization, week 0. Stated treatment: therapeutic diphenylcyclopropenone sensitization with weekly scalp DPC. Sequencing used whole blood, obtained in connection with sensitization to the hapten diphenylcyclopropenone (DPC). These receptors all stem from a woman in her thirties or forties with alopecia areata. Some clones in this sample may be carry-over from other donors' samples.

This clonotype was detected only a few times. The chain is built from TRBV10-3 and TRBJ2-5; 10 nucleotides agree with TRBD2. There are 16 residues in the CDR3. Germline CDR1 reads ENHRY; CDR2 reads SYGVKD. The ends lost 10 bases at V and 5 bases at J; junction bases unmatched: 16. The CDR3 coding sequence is TGTGCCAGCGCCCTCCCGTCTAGCGGGGGAGGTGAGACCCAGTACTTC. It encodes CASALPSSGGGETQYF.

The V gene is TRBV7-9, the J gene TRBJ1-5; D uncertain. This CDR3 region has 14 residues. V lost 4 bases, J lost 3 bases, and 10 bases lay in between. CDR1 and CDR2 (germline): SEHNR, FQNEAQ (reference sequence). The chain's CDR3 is CASSSIGPNQPQHF. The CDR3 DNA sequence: TGTGCCAGCAGCTCCATCGGCCCCAATCAGCCCCAGCATTTT.

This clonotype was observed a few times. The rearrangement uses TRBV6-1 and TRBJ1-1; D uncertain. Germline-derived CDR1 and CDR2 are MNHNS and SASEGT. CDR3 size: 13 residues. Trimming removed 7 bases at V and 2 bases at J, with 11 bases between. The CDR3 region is CASTFDLNTEAFF. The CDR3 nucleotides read TGTGCCAGCACCTTCGATCTTAACACTGAAGCTTTCTTT.

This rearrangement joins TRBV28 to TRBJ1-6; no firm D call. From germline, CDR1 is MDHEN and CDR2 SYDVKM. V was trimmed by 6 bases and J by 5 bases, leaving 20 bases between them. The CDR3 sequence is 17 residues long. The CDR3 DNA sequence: TGTGCCAGCAGCCCTTTTGGCGGAGGGAGCCATAATTCACCCCTCCACTTT. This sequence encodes CASSPFGGGSHNSPLHF.

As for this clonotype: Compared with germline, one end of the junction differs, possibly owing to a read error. The CDR3 sequence is CASSYQRHQTF. DNA for the CDR3: TGTGCCAGCAGTTATCAGCGACACCAGACTTTC. This chain uses TRBV6-2 or TRBV6-3 with TRBJ2-1, with D unresolved. There are 11 residues in the CDR3. Germline V lookup: CDR1 MNHEY, CDR2 SVGEGT.

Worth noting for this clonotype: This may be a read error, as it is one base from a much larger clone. The CDR3 sequence: CASSKDRGSFQPQHF. The CDR3 DNA sequence: TGTGCCAGCAGTAAGGACAGGGGATCTTTCCAGCCCCAGCATTTT. V is TRBV6-7 and J is TRBJ1-5, with 9 bases lining up with TRBD1. TRBV6-7 is an ORF, and what it does is uncertain. The CDR3 runs 15 residues. Trimming took 5 bases from V and 7 from J; bases not matched to a gene: 9.

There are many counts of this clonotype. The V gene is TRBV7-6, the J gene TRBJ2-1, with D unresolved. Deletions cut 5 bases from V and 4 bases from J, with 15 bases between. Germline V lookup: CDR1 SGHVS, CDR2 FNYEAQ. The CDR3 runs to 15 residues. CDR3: CASSPRPVVYNEQFF. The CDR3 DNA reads TGTGCCAGCAGCCCCCGCCCGGTGGTATACAATGAGCAGTTCTTC.

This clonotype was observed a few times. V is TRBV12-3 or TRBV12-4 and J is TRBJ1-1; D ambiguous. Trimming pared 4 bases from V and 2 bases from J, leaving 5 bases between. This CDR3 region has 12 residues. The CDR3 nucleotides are TGTGCCAGCAGTTCACGAAACACTGAAGCTTTCTTT. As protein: CASSSRNTEAFF.

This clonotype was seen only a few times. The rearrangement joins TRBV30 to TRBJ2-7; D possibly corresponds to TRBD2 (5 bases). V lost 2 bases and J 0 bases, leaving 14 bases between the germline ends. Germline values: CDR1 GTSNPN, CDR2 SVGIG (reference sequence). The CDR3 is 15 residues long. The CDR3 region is CAWSFRGSSSYEQYF. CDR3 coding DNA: TGTGCCTGGAGTTTCCGGGGATCGAGCTCCTACGAGCAGTACTTC.

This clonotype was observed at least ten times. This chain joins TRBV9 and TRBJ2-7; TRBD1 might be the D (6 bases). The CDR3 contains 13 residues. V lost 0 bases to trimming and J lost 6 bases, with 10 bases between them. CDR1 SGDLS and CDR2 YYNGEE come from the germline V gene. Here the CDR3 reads CASSVGDRTEQYF. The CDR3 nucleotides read TGTGCCAGCAGCGTAGGTGACAGGACCGAGCAGTACTTC.